The sequence of this T cell receptor (beta chain) was determined in a study of blood T cell repertoires in COVID-19. The wider study: Samples representing acute and convalescent COVID-19 were sourced from the United States, Italy and Spain. The cDNA or gDNA used as material had been derived from T cells, B-cell-depleted T cells, or PBMCs.

The authors' processing: Quantification of nucleated cells was approximated via reference gene primer amplification. Repertoires were generated with immunoSEQ multiplex PCR, while TCRdb's copy carries only in-frame clones and drops some. The DNA gave D and trimming, while V, J and clone size come from that table. The table includes 350,000 or so clones, almost 90% detected once. The V gene lost 0 bases and the J gene lost 4 bases, with 13 bases spanning the gap. Per the germline V gene, CDR1 is LGHDT and CDR2 is YNNKEL (reference sequence). The CDR3 spans 16 residues. The sample taken for sequencing was peripheral blood. The chain combines TRBV3-1 (or the pseudogene TRBV3-2) with TRBJ2-1; D is possibly TRBD2 (6 bases). The receptor comes from a man between 18 and 29 years old with active or convalescent COVID-19. The CDR3 spells CASSQETGGKYNEQFF. The DNA for the CDR3 is TGTGCCAGCAGCCAAGAAACTGGCGGGAAATACAATGAGCAGTTCTTC.